The 12 T cell receptor beta chains reported below all come from one sample, sequenced in a study of neurological immune-mediated disorders. This sample's time point: technical triplicate 2. TCRdb called the 5' RACE reads again in MiXCR, with one record for every CDR3 protein. Seen here are tens of thousands of distinct CDR3 sequences, around 24% observed once, and the top ten hold around 4.5%. Specimen: PBMCs. These receptors were taken from a man aged 55 to 70 with HTLV-1-associated myelopathy (HAM/TSP).

In its sample, this clonotype was seen many times. The chain joins TRBV5-5 to TRBJ2-7, with unresolved D. The CDR3 totals 12 residues. V gave up 3 bases and J gave up 7 bases, with 11 bases separating them. Germline V CDR1 and CDR2: SGHKS, YYEKEE (reference sequence). In DNA form, the CDR3 reads TGTGCCAGCAGCTCGATTCCCTTAGAGCAGTACTTC. This translates into CASSSIPLEQYF.

V and J are TRBV11-3 and TRBJ1-2; a possible D gene is TRBD1 (5 bases). The CDR3 covers 16 residues. Germline values: CDR1 SGHNT, CDR2 YENEEA. Trimming pared 5 bases from V and 8 bases from J, leaving 24 bases between. CDR3 protein: CASSPLGGAPQGGYTF. The CDR3 DNA sequence: TGTGCCAGCAGCCCCCTGGGTGGCGCCCCGCAGGGAGGCTACACCTTC.

This clonotype has a count of ten or more. CDR3 residues: CATSRDRARLGDTQYF. CDR3 nucleotides: TGTGCCACCAGCAGAGATCGGGCTCGTTTGGGGGATACGCAGTATTTT. V usage is TRBV15 and J usage is TRBJ2-3; D ambiguous. This CDR3 spans 16 amino acids. Germline loops: CDR1 LNHNV, CDR2 YYDKDF (reference sequence). V gave up 0 bases and J gave up 6 bases, with 16 bases separating them.

This clonotype was recorded many times. V is TRBV20-1 and J is TRBJ1-1; no clear D gene. V lost 0 bases and J 1 base, leaving 9 bases between the germline ends. The CDR3 covers 14 residues. Per germline, CDR1 DFQATT and CDR2 SNEGSKA (reference sequence). The CDR3 nucleotides read TGCAGTGCTAGAGAGGCCTACGGGAACACTGAAGCTTTCTTT. Translating it yields CSAREAYGNTEAFF.

The chain combines TRBV10-3 with TRBJ2-5; 7 bases map to TRBD2. CDR1 and CDR2 (germline): ENHRY, SYGVKD. The J segment lost 2 bases and the V segment lost 3 bases, leaving 3 bases of the junction unmatched. The CDR3 has 14 residues. As DNA, the CDR3 is TGTGCCATCAGTGAACTAGCGACTCAAGAGACCCAGTACTTC. This codes for CAISELATQETQYF.

The rearrangement joins TRBV29-1 to TRBJ2-1; 10 nucleotides agree with TRBD2. CDR1 is SQVTM and CDR2 is ANQGSEA in the germline V gene. The CDR3 sequence is 16 residues long. V trimming: 6 bases; J trimming: 6 bases; junction bases outside the gene matches: 14. The CDR3 DNA reads as TGCAGCGTACAAGGACTAGCGGAAGGGCCGGGCAATGAGCAGTTCTTC. This translates into CSVQGLAEGPGNEQFF.

V and J are TRBV20-1 and TRBJ2-1; D remains unclear. Germline CDR1 reads DFQATT; CDR2 reads SNEGSKA (reference sequence). The length of the CDR3 is 10 residues. Trimming removed 4 bases from V and 8 bases from J, with 6 bases in between. The CDR3 DNA reads TGCAGTGCTACCCACGATGAGCAGTTCTTC. This gives the protein CSATHDEQFF.

The chain recombines TRBV3-1 with TRBJ2-1; D is perhaps TRBD2 (5 bases). Germline CDR1 is LGHDT and CDR2 is YNNKEL (reference sequence). CDR3 length equals 17 residues. Trimming cost V 0 bases and J 3 bases, with 15 bases left between them. In DNA, the CDR3 is TGTGCCAGCAGCCAAGAGGGGAGAGGTTTCAACTACAATGAGCAGTTCTTC. The encoded protein is CASSQEGRGFNYNEQFF.

The chain employs TRBV20-1 and TRBJ2-1; a weak D match, TRBD2 (6 bases). The length of the CDR3 is 14 residues. The ends were cut back, 1 base at V and 4 bases at J, with 11 bases in the middle. Germline V CDR1 and CDR2: DFQATT, SNEGSKA (reference sequence). This chain's CDR3 is CSARVGGDYNEQFF. The CDR3 coding sequence is TGCAGTGCTAGAGTAGGAGGGGATTACAATGAGCAGTTCTTC.

The chain combines TRBV24-1 with TRBJ2-1, with TRBD1 identical over 10 bases. V gave up 7 bases and J gave up 6 bases; unmatched junction bases: 8. There are 15 residues in the CDR3. Germline CDR1 is KGHDR and CDR2 is SFDVKD. The CDR3 region is CATSQGQGVLNEQFF. The CDR3 region has the DNA TGTGCCACCAGCCAAGGACAGGGGGTCCTCAATGAGCAGTTCTTC.

The chain recombines TRBV5-4 with TRBJ1-1; a weak D match, TRBD1 (5 bases). V was pared by 1 base and J by 6 bases, with 16 bases between. This CDR3 has 15 amino acids. Germline assignment: CDR1 SGHNT and CDR2 YYREEE (reference sequence). CDR3 in DNA: TGTGCCAGCAGCTTGAAAGGTCAGGGTAGCGCTGAAGCTTTCTTT. Translated, it gives CASSLKGQGSAEAFF. Full variable domain (remainder filled in from reference TRBV5-4 and TRBJ1-1): ETGVTQSPTHLIKTRGQQVTLRCSSQSGHNTVSWYQQALGQGPQFIFQYYREEENGRGNFPPRFSGLQFPNYSSELNVNALELDDSALYLCASSLKGQGSAEAFFGQGTRLTVV.

This sequence joins TRBV9 and TRBJ2-2, with D perhaps matching TRBD2 (5 bases). Germline-derived CDR1 and CDR2 are SGDLS and YYNGEE. The ends were cut back, 2 bases at V and 2 bases at J, with 10 bases in the middle. The CDR3 has 15 amino acids. CDR3 in amino acids: CASSVRRRNTGELFF. CDR3 coding DNA: TGTGCCAGCAGCGTGAGGAGGCGAAACACCGGGGAGCTGTTTTTT.